The entry below gives a single T cell receptor beta chain sequence along with its context. Its antigen remains unidentified. V dropped 5 bases and J dropped 13; count of bases not matched to a gene: 9. CDR3 size: 12 residues. Germline CDR1 and CDR2: SEHNR and FQNEAQ (reference sequence). These data come from a study of regulatory T cells in long-lasting Graves disease. Study results and caveats: Gene preferences differed: TRBV28, TRBJ1-2, TRBJ2-5 in persistent cases. Owing to a sample size that was small, accuracy may have been reduced. Newly diagnosed Graves' patients had higher TCR diversity than persistent ones.

Construction of the TCR beta libraries employed iRepertoire HTBI primers in conjunction with Arm-PCR of CDR3 regions. Authors' analysis steps: Spanning all samples, the identified segments comprised about 62 TRBV and fewer than 15 TRBJ. MiXCR, run by TCRdb on the multiplex PCR reads, gives a single entry per CDR3 protein. These V and J calls rely on TCRdb rather than the paper's analysis. The sample records around 460,000 distinct CDR3 sequences, about 22% being singletons. Specified time point: persistent/refractory GD, antithyroid drugs over 5 years with positive TRAb. Construction of the TCR library relied on RNA isolated from PBMCs.

This specimen was peripheral blood mononuclear cells (PBMCs), taken when the disease was refractory, from a patient treated with antithyroid drugs. The TCR was taken from a female donor with Graves disease. V usage is TRBV7-9 and J usage is TRBJ2-5; 8 bases are a match to TRBD1. CDR3 DNA: TGTGCCAGCAGCACCCCGGACAGGGTTGGGTACTTC. Protein: CASSTPDRVGYF.